One sample yielded the 21 T cell receptor beta chains listed below, sequenced in a study of T-cell memory formation after mild COVID-19 (dated by TCRdb to the early 2020s). Library preparation used 5' RACE. For sequencing, an Illumina NovaSeq 6000 was employed. TCRdb reprocessing: public reads trimmed at Q25 with fastp, clones called with MiXCR, in-frame beta chains kept. Each CDR3 protein gets just one entry, which takes the most common genes and DNA from the rows behind it. This sample lists some 190,000 distinct CDR3 sequences; approximately 16% were detected once. In total, the top ten clones hold 2% to 2.5% of the sample. Material: PBMCs or a T cell subset sorted from them (not recorded which). The receptors come from an adult woman who had mild COVID-19 (a few samples of this study predate the infection). The sample titles of this study are shuffled in the database, so cell type and time point are left out; the donor was told from shared clones.

V and J are TRBV29-1 and TRBJ2-1; 9 nucleotides line up with TRBD1. V lost 5 bases and J lost 5; bases outside the gene matches: 4. From germline, CDR1 is SQVTM and CDR2 ANQGSEA. There are 13 residues in the CDR3. The CDR3: CSVKGQGNNEQFF. CDR3 bases: TGCAGCGTTAAGGGACAGGGTAACAATGAGCAGTTCTTC.

The J gene is TRBJ1-1, the V gene TRBV5-1, with D uncertain. This CDR3 region has 16 residues. Trimming left V 10 bases short and J 0 bases short, with 22 bases between. CDR1 is SGHRS and CDR2 is YFSETQ in the germline V gene. The DNA for the CDR3 is TGCGCCTCTCGGTCTAGAGGGAGGTTCATGAACACTGAAGCTTTCTTT. It translates to CASRSRGRFMNTEAFF.

Only a few counts were recorded for this clonotype. The CDR3 coding sequence is TGTGCCAGCAGCCCGAGGACAGGGGGCACCGGGGAGCTGTTTTTT. It codes for CASSPRTGGTGELFF. This chain links TRBV11-1 with TRBJ2-2; 10 bases map to TRBD1. Germline V gives CDR1 SGHAT, CDR2 FQDESV (reference sequence). The trim removed 5 bases at V and 4 bases at J, leaving 4 bases unmatched. The CDR3 length is 15 residues.

This clonotype was counted many times. V gene TRBV10-3 combines with J gene TRBJ1-2; 8 positions match TRBD1. The trim removed 6 bases at V and 7 bases at J, leaving 7 bases unmatched. Germline V gene lookup returns CDR1 ENHRY and CDR2 SYGVKD. This CDR3 is 13 amino acids long. This CDR3 reads CAISGQGTFGYTF. CDR3 sequence (DNA): TGTGCCATCAGCGGACAGGGTACTTTTGGCTACACCTTC.

The CDR3 sequence is CASSLSPADPLHF. CDR3 nucleotide sequence: TGCGCCAGCAGCTTGTCACCCGCAGATCCCCTCCACTTT. J is TRBJ1-6 and V is TRBV5-1; D remains unclear. V was shortened by 1 base and J by 13 bases, with 12 bases between the two germline ends. Germline V gene data show CDR1 as SGHRS and CDR2 as YFSETQ. This CDR3 has 13 residues.

V is TRBV4-1 and J is TRBJ1-1; D not certain. Trimming stripped 1 base from V and 7 bases from J, with 7 bases between. In germline, CDR1 is MGHRA, CDR2 YSYEKL. This CDR3 region has 12 residues. The CDR3 loop is CASSQVGLEAFF. CDR3 DNA sequence: TGCGCCAGCAGCCAAGTAGGGCTTGAAGCTTTCTTT.

The V and J genes are TRBV9 and TRBJ1-1; D is ambiguous. Looked up from germline, CDR1 is SGDLS and CDR2 is YYNGEE. The CDR3 is 15 amino acids. The ends were cut back, 0 bases at V and 5 bases at J, with 14 bases in the middle. The CDR3 sequence is CASSVDLRPGTEAFF. In DNA form, the CDR3 reads TGTGCCAGCAGCGTAGACCTCCGTCCCGGTACTGAAGCTTTCTTT.

This clonotype was observed a handful of times. The chain links TRBV2 to TRBJ2-4; D is uncertain. V was cut by 4 bases and J by 8 bases, with 6 bases left in between. Germline CDR1 is SNHLY and CDR2 is FYNNEI. The CDR3 has 11 amino acids. Here the CDR3 reads CASSVKDIQYF. The CDR3 DNA follows: TGTGCCAGCAGTGTCAAGGACATTCAGTACTTC.

The J gene is TRBJ1-6, the V gene TRBV12-3 or TRBV12-4; D is undetermined. The V end was cut by 3 bases, the J end by 10 bases, with 7 bases between. This CDR3 is built from 12 residues. The CDR3 reads CASSLRMSPLHF. DNA for the CDR3: TGTGCCAGCAGTTTGCGGATGTCACCCCTCCACTTT.

The rearrangement joins TRBV7-2 to TRBJ2-7; 9 positions match TRBD2. The germline V gene encodes CDR1 SGHTA and CDR2 FQGNSA. The CDR3 has 14 residues. V was pared by 6 bases and J by 6 bases, with 9 bases of the junction left unmatched. For the CDR3, the DNA is TGTGCCAGCAGTACGGGACTAGCTTGGCCCGAGCAGTACTTC. Translation gives CASSTGLAWPEQYF.

The rearrangement uses TRBV9 and TRBJ1-1; D is possibly TRBD1 (6 bases). The CDR3 contains 13 residues. V lost 4 bases and J lost 4, with 11 bases in between. Germline lookup yields CDR1 SGDLS and CDR2 YYNGEE. This chain's CDR3 is CASSRTGSTEAFF. CDR3 nucleotide sequence: TGTGCCAGCAGCAGAACAGGGAGCACTGAAGCTTTCTTT.

At least ten counts were recorded for this clonotype. This chain connects TRBV27 to TRBJ2-6; 7 nucleotides line up with TRBD2. V dropped 3 bases and J dropped 2; count of bases not matched to a gene: 1. CDR1 MNHEY and CDR2 SMNVEV come from the germline V gene (reference sequence). The CDR3 contains 15 residues. CDR3 coding DNA: TGTGCCAGCAGTTTCCTAGCGGCTGGGGCCAACGTCCTGACTTTC. Its protein is CASSFLAAGANVLTF.

The gene calls are TRBV12-3 or TRBV12-4 and TRBJ1-2; D remains ambiguous. Trimming cost V 5 bases and J 8 bases, with 12 bases left between them. CDR3 length: 12 amino acids. The CDR3 spells CASSLERRGYTF. The CDR3 DNA reads as TGTGCCAGCAGTCTCGAAAGGCGGGGCTACACCTTC.

The table lists this clonotype with a few counts. The CDR3 loop reads CSVVVDRVSGANVLTF. CDR3 in DNA: TGCAGCGTTGTCGTGGACAGGGTATCTGGGGCCAACGTCCTGACTTTC. The J gene is TRBJ2-6, the V gene TRBV29-1; TRBD1 matches at 8 bases. The germline V gene encodes CDR1 SQVTM and CDR2 ANQGSEA. The CDR3 runs to 16 residues. Germline trimming cut 4 bases from V and 1 base from J; bases unmatched to any gene: 6.

The chain uses TRBV21-1 and TRBJ1-5; the DNA was not used to check the table's D call, TRBD1. TRBV21-1 is designated a pseudogene. The CDR3 length is 17 residues. Here the CDR3 reads CASQRRDRTYSNQPQHF. The CDR3 DNA reads TGTGCCAGCCAAAGGCGGGACAGGACCTATAGCAATCAGCCCCAGCATTTT.

V usage is TRBV7-8 and J usage is TRBJ2-1, with 11 bases that match TRBD2. V lost 0 bases and J lost 8; bases outside the gene matches: 12. The CDR3 loop spans 18 amino acids. Germline V lookup: CDR1 SGHVS, CDR2 FQNEAQ. CDR3 DNA sequence: TGTGCCAGCAGCTTAGCCCACTCGGGACTAGCGGCGTCTGATGAGCAGTTCTTC. Translating it yields CASSLAHSGLAASDEQFF. Variable domain in full (rest from reference TRBV7-8 and TRBJ2-1): GAGVSQSPRYKVAKRGQDVALRCDPISGHVSLFWYQQALGQGPEFLTYFQNEAQLDKSGLPSDRFFAERPEGSVSTLKIQRTQQEDSAVYLCASSLAHSGLAASDEQFFGPGTRLTVL.

J is TRBJ1-2 and V is TRBV20-1; D is perhaps TRBD1 (5 bases). V dropped 0 bases and J dropped 2 bases, with 13 bases sitting between them. The CDR3 is 15 amino acids. The germline V gene encodes CDR1 DFQATT and CDR2 SNEGSKA (reference sequence). CDR3 DNA sequence: TGCAGTGCTAGAGATGGGTCGGGGCGCAACTATGGCTACACCTTC. The encoded protein is CSARDGSGRNYGYTF.

This clonotype showed up just a few times. The genes are TRBV5-1 and TRBJ2-7, with a weak D call TRBD2 (7 bases). Germline V gene lookup returns CDR1 SGHRS and CDR2 YFSETQ. CDR3 length equals 14 residues. V lost 2 bases and J 6 bases, leaving 15 bases between the germline ends. CDR3 in amino acids: CASSFGGARVEQYF. CDR3 bases: TGCGCCAGCAGCTTTGGGGGGGCTCGGGTCGAGCAGTACTTC.

CDR3 region: CASSLEQSSYNEQFF. CDR3 DNA: TGCGCCAGCAGCTTGGAACAGAGCTCCTACAATGAGCAGTTCTTC. The rearrangement joins TRBV5-1 to TRBJ2-1; no clear D. The CDR3 is 15 amino acids. Trimming pared 0 bases from V and 0 bases from J, leaving 7 bases between. The germline gives CDR1 SGHRS, CDR2 YFSETQ.

The rearrangement joins TRBV5-1 to TRBJ2-3; D call uncertain. This CDR3 contains 15 residues. The V gene lost 1 base and the J gene lost 0 bases, with 9 bases spanning the gap. Germline-derived CDR1 and CDR2 are SGHRS and YFSETQ. The CDR3 here is CASSLSQISTDTQYF. For the CDR3, the DNA is TGCGCCAGCAGCTTGTCGCAGATTAGCACAGATACGCAGTATTTT.

This clonotype was seen many times. The rearrangement links TRBV12-3 or TRBV12-4 to TRBJ2-7; D is undetermined. V was trimmed by 6 bases and J by 3 bases, leaving 15 bases between them. The CDR3 is 14 amino acids. CDR3 coding DNA: TGTGCCAGCAGCACCTCCTGGACGGACTACGAGCAGTACTTC. Translating it yields CASSTSWTDYEQYF.